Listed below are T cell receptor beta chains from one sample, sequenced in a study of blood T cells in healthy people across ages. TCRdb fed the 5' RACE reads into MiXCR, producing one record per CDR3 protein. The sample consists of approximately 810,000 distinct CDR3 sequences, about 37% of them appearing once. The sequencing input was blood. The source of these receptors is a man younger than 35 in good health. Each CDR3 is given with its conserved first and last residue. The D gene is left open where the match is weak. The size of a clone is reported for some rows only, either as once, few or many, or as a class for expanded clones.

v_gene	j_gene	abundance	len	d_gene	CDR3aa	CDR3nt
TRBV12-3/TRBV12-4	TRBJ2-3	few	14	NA	CASKPGLHADTQYF	TGTGCCAGCAAACCGGGCTTACACGCAGATACGCAGTATTTT
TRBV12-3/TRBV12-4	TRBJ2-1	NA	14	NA	CASSLGTTLTKQFF	TGTGCCAGCAGTTTAGGGACAACCTTAACCAAGCAGTTCTTC
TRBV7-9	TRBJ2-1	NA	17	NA	CASSSALGPSTEYEQFF	TGTGCCAGCAGCTCCGCTCTAGGACCCAGTACGGAATATGAGCAGTTCTTC
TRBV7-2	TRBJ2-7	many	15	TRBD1	CASSLAGTGTYEQYF	TGTGCCAGCAGCTTAGCGGGGACAGGGACATACGAGCAGTACTTC
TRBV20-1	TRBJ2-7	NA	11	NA	CSATRLYEQYF	TGCAGTGCTACCCGCTTATACGAGCAGTACTTC
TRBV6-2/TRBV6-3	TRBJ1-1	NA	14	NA	CASSPREMNTEAFF	TGTGCCAGCAGCCCCAGAGAAATGAACACTGAAGCTTTCTTT
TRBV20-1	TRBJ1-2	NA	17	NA	CSARPPVRDLANYGYTF	TGCAGTGCTAGACCCCCGGTCAGGGACCTAGCTAACTATGGCTACACCTTC
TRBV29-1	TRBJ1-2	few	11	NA	CSVEAVWGYTF	TGCAGCGTTGAGGCGGTTTGGGGCTACACCTTC
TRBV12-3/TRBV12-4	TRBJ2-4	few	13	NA	CASSLAGRDIQYF	TGTGCCAGCAGTTTGGCAGGGAGAGACATTCAGTACTTC
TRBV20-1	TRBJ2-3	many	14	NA	CSARVPGHTDTQYF	TGCAGTGCTAGGGTCCCCGGGCACACAGATACGCAGTATTTT
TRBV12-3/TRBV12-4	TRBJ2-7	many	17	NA	CASSFRELGGLPYEQYF	TGTGCCAGCAGTTTTCGGGAGCTAGGGGGTCTTCCCTACGAGCAGTACTTC
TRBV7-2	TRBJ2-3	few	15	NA	CASSFDARTTDTQYF	TGTGCCAGCAGCTTCGACGCCCGAACAACAGATACGCAGTATTTT
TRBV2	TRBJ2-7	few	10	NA	CASRGPTQYF	TGTGCCAGCAGAGGACCAACGCAGTACTTC
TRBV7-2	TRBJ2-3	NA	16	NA	CASSPGYWGESDTQYF	TGTGCCAGCAGCCCGGGTTACTGGGGGGAGTCAGATACGCAGTATTTT
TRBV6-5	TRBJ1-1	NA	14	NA	CASKRGGANTEAFF	TGTGCCAGCAAGAGGGGTGGGGCGAACACTGAAGCTTTCTTT
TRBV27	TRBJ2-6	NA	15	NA	CASSLAWAGANVLTF	TGTGCCAGCAGTTTAGCGTGGGCTGGGGCCAACGTCCTGACTTTC
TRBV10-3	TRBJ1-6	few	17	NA	CAISESAGSSYNSPLHF	TGTGCCATCAGTGAGTCAGCAGGGAGCTCCTATAATTCACCCCTCCACTTT
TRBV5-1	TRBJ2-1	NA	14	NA	CASSLPQGCDEQFF	TGCGCCAGCAGCCTGCCCCAAGGGTGCGATGAGCAGTTCTTC
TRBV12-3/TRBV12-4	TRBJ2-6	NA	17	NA	CASSLGEEASGANVLTF	TGTGCCAGCAGTTTAGGGGAGGAGGCGTCCGGGGCCAACGTCCTGACTTTC
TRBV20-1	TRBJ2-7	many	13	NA	CSARDRVLYEQYF	TGCAGTGCTAGAGACAGGGTTCTCTACGAGCAGTACTTC
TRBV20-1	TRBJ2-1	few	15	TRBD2	CSARGLADYYNEQFF	TGCAGTGCCCGCGGACTAGCGGATTACTACAATGAGCAGTTCTTC
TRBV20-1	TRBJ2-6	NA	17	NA	CSAGPQGTLSGANVLTF	TGCAGTGCTGGACCTCAGGGGACTCTCTCTGGGGCCAACGTCCTGACTTTC
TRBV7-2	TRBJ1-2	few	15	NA	CASSLGRGSNYGYTF	TGTGCCAGCAGCTTAGGGAGGGGGTCGAACTATGGCTACACCTTC
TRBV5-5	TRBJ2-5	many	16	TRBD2	CASSWGTTSGQETQYF	TGTGCCAGCAGCTGGGGAACGACTAGCGGACAAGAGACCCAGTACTTC
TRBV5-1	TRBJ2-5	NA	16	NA	CASSLEPGMLQETQYF	TGCGCCAGCAGCTTGGAGCCAGGGATGCTCCAAGAGACCCAGTACTTC
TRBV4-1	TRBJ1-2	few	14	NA	CASSQELGAAGYTF	TGCGCCAGCAGCCAAGAACTGGGGGCTGCTGGCTACACCTTC
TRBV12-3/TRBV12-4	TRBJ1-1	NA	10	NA	CASSFGAAFF	TGTGCCAGCAGTTTCGGGGCAGCTTTCTTT
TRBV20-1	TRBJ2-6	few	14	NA	CSARDVSGANVLTF	TGCAGTGCTAGAGACGTCTCTGGGGCCAACGTCCTGACTTTC
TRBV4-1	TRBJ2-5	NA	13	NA	CASSRGLGDEQYF	TGCGCCAGCAGCCGAGGACTGGGCGATGAGCAGTACTTC